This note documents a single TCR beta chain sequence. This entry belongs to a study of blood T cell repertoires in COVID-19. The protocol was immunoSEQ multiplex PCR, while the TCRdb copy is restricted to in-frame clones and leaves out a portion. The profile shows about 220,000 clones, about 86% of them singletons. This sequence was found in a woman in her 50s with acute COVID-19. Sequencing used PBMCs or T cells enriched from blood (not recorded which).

CDR3 in DNA: TGTGCCACCAGTGTAAAGGGGCAGCCCCAGCATTTT. Encoded protein: CATSVKGQPQHF. This rearrangement joins TRBV24-1 to TRBJ1-5; D possibly corresponds to TRBD1 (5 bases). Per germline, CDR1 KGHDR and CDR2 SFDVKD. V lost 5 bases, J lost 7 bases, and 8 bases lay in between. CDR3 length: 12 amino acids.